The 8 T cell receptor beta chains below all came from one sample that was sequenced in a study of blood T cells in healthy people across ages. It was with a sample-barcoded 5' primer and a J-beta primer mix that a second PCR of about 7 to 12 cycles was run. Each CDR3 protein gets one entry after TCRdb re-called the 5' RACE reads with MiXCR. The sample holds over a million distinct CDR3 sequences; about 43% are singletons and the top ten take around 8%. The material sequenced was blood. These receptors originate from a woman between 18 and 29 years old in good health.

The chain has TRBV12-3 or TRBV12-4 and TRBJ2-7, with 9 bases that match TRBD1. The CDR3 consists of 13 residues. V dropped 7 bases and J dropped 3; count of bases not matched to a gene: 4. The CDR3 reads CASTKGQGYEQYF. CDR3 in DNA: TGTGCCAGCACCAAGGGACAGGGCTACGAGCAGTACTTC.

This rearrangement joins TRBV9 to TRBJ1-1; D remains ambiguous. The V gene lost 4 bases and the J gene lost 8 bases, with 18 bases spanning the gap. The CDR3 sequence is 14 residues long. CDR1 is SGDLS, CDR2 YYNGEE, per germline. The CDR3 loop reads CASSSRVKSTEAFF. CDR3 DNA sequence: TGTGCCAGCAGCTCAAGGGTCAAGAGTACGGAAGCTTTCTTT.

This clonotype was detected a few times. The CDR3 coding sequence is TGTGCCAGCTCACCACCCTGGGTGAGGGCCTACGAGCAGTACTTC. It codes for CASSPPWVRAYEQYF. The chain uses TRBV18 and TRBJ2-7; D may be TRBD2 (5 bases). CDR1 KGHSH and CDR2 LQKENI come from the germline V gene. Trimming removed 0 bases at V and 2 bases at J, with 11 bases between. CDR3 length equals 15 residues.

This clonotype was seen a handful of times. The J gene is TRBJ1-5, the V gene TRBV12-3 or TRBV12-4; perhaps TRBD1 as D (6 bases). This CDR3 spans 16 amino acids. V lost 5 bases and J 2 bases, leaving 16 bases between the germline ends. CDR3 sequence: CASSLGGLVGNQPQHF. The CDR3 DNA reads TGTGCCAGCAGTCTGGGGGGGCTCGTGGGCAATCAGCCCCAGCATTTT.

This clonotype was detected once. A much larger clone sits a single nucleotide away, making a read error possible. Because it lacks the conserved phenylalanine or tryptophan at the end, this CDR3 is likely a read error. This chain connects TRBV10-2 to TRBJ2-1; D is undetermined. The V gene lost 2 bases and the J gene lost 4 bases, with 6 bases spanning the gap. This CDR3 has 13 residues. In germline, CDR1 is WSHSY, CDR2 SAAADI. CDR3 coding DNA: TGCGCCAGCAGTGAGATCCCTTACAATGAGCAGTTCTTA. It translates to CASSEIPYNEQFL.

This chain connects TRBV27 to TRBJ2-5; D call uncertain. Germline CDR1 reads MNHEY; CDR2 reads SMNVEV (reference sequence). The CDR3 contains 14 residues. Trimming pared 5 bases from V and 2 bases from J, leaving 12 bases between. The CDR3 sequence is CASSVQLGQETQYF. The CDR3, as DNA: TGTGCCAGCAGTGTACAGCTGGGACAAGAGACCCAGTACTTC.

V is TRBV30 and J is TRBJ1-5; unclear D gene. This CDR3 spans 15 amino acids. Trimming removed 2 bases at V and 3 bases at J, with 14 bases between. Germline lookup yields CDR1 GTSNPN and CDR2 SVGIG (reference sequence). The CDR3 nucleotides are TGTGCCTGGAGTAAGGTGTACGGCTCCAATCAGCCCCAGCATTTT. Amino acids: CAWSKVYGSNQPQHF.

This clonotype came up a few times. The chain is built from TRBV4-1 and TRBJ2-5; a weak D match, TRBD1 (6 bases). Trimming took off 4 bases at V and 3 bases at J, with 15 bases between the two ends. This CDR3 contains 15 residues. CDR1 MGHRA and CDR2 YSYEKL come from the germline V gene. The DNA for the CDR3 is TGCGCCAGCAGCCCAGGGGCAATGAAGAAAGAGACCCAGTACTTC. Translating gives CASSPGAMKKETQYF.